This T cell receptor (beta chain) was observed in a study of CD8+CD57+ T cells in acquired aplastic anemia. On the study more broadly: Sorted CD4+ and CD8+ cells gave a mean 3.2 ug DNA, range about 0.19 to 27.4 ug. General study findings and limits: Patients and controls had in common twenty-nine CD8+ CDR3 sequences. Controls and patients did not differ significantly in CD8+ Simpson's diversity.

According to the study, genomic DNA was the template for TCR beta VDJ and CDR3 profiling. TCRdb redid the calling of the reads with MiXCR, one entry per CDR3 protein. The sample shows roughly 300,000 distinct CDR3 sequences, approximately 56% of them seen only once. The CDR3 spans 15 residues. Per the germline V gene, CDR1 is ENHRY and CDR2 is SYGVKD. Trimming left V 3 bases short and J 0 bases short, with 11 bases between. Note on this clonotype: Antigen: not known.

The sequenced sample consisted of sorted CD4+, CD8+, or CD8+CD57+ T cells (not recorded which) from PBMCs. This receptor was obtained from a human donor with severe aplastic anemia or a healthy control (not recorded which). V gene TRBV10-3 combines with J gene TRBJ1-2; D is possibly TRBD1 (6 bases). DNA for the CDR3: TGTGCCATCAGTGAAGCCAGACAGGCTAACTATGGCTACACCTTC. Translating gives CAISEARQANYGYTF.